These 5 T cell receptor beta chains originate from one sample sequenced in a study of blood T cell repertoires in COVID-19. Sequenced by immunoSEQ multiplex PCR; TCRdb stores in-frame clones only, minus some. The data contain 140,000 to 150,000 clones, about four fifths of them seen just once; the ten biggest clones take up 8% to 9%. Sequenced material: peripheral blood. The receptors were sampled from a human donor with acute or convalescent COVID-19. The donor label of this sample is uncertain.

This clone was picked up one time. The chain couples TRBV5-1 to TRBJ2-1; D might be TRBD2 (6 bases). Germline V gene sequence: CDR1 SGHRS, CDR2 YFSETQ. The V end lost 8 bases, the J end lost 0 bases, and 18 bases lay between the germline ends. There are 16 residues in the CDR3. The CDR3 DNA is TGCGCCAGTTATCCTGGGGCCGGGAGCTCCTACAATGAGCAGTTCTTC. This encodes CASYPGAGSSYNEQFF.

V is TRBV24-1 and J is TRBJ1-5, with 8 bases lining up with TRBD1. The CDR3 consists of 16 residues. J was trimmed by 2 bases and V by 3 bases; bases with no gene match: 5. Germline V lookup: CDR1 KGHDR, CDR2 SFDVKD. The CDR3 DNA is TGTGCCACCAGTGATCCCGGACAGGGAGGCAATCAGCCCCAGCATTTT. It translates to CATSDPGQGGNQPQHF.

This clone was detected only a few times. The chain couples TRBV7-9 to TRBJ2-5; D gene uncertain. The CDR3 length is 11 residues. Trimming left V 5 bases short and J 2 bases short, with 3 bases between. CDR1 and CDR2 (germline): SEHNR, FQNEAQ (reference sequence). DNA of the CDR3: TGTGCCAGCAGCCTACAAGAGACCCAGTACTTC. Translated, it gives CASSLQETQYF. The full variable domain, rest sourced from reference TRBV7-9 and TRBJ2-5, is DTGVSQNPRHKITKRGQNVTFRCDPISEHNRLYWYRQTLGQGPEFLTYFQNEAQLEKSRLLSDRFSAERPKGSFSTLEIQRTEQGDSAMYLCASSLQETQYFGPGTRLLVL.

V is TRBV3-1 (or the pseudogene TRBV3-2) and J is TRBJ1-1; 7 bases line up with TRBD1. CDR1 is LGHDT and CDR2 is YNNKEL in the germline V gene (reference sequence). CDR3 length equals 15 residues. After removal of 4 bases from V and 0 bases from J, the junction contained 5 bases not matched to a gene. The CDR3 loop reads CASSLGTAMNTEAFF. The DNA of the CDR3 is TGTGCCAGCAGCCTCGGGACAGCCATGAACACTGAAGCTTTCTTT.

This clone showed up just once. This chain uses TRBV30 with TRBJ1-6, with a tentative D call TRBD1 (6 bases). CDR1 and CDR2 from the germline V gene are GTSNPN and SVGIG (reference sequence). V gave up 0 bases and J gave up 7 bases, with 7 bases separating them. The CDR3 has 13 amino acids. The CDR3 sequence: CAWSVGQNSPLHF. CDR3 in DNA: TGTGCCTGGAGTGTCGGACAGAATTCACCCCTCCACTTT.